These 5 T cell receptor beta chains came from one sample sequenced in a study of blood T cell repertoires in COVID-19. The protocol was immunoSEQ multiplex PCR, while the TCRdb copy is restricted to in-frame clones and leaves out a portion. The sample consists of just under 45,000 clones, over 75% of them appearing once. The sequenced material came from peripheral blood. These receptors were collected from a woman in her thirties or forties with acute or convalescent COVID-19.

The chain is built from TRBV28 and TRBJ2-7; 9 nucleotides match TRBD2. Germline V gene lookup returns CDR1 MDHEN and CDR2 SYDVKM. V shed 6 bases, J shed 2 bases, and the junction held 8 bases outside the gene matches. The length of the CDR3 is 15 residues. CDR3 sequence: CASSPIAGVPYEQYF. The CDR3 region has the DNA TGTGCCAGCAGCCCCATAGCGGGGGTCCCCTACGAGCAGTACTTC.

This chain joins TRBV27 and TRBJ2-2; 7 bases fit TRBD2. Germline V gene sequence: CDR1 MNHEY, CDR2 SMNVEV (reference sequence). The CDR3 sequence is 16 residues long. The J segment lost 5 bases and the V segment lost 5 bases, leaving 11 bases of the junction unmatched. CDR3 protein: CASSPHAGVRTGELFF. Written as DNA, the CDR3 is TGTGCCAGCAGTCCCCACGCGGGGGTGAGGACCGGGGAGCTGTTTTTT.

This chain joins TRBV9 and TRBJ2-1; tentatively, D is TRBD2 (6 bases). CDR1 is SGDLS and CDR2 is YYNGEE in the germline V gene. CDR3 length: 15 residues. V lost 4 bases, J lost 0 bases, and 11 bases lay in between. The CDR3 DNA reads as TGTGCCAGCAGCCGGGACGGGAGCTCCTACAATGAGCAGTTCTTC. Translating gives CASSRDGSSYNEQFF.

The chain carries TRBV6-1 and TRBJ1-3, with a weak D call TRBD1 (6 bases). Trimming took off 6 bases at V and 0 bases at J, with 15 bases between the two ends. Per the germline V gene, CDR1 is MNHNS and CDR2 is SASEGT. CDR3 length equals 16 residues. This CDR3 is CASREPGQSSGNTIYF. CDR3 coding DNA: TGTGCCAGCAGGGAACCGGGACAAAGCTCTGGAAACACCATATATTTT.

The genes are TRBV5-4 and TRBJ1-1; possible D gene TRBD1, 5 bases. Germline V gene data show CDR1 as SGHNT and CDR2 as YYREEE (reference sequence). Trimming shortened V by 4 bases and J by 0 bases, and 19 bases separated the two germline ends. This CDR3 is built from 17 residues. The CDR3 protein is CASSLRPRGAMNTEAFF. The CDR3 nucleotides are TGTGCCAGCAGCCTGCGCCCCCGTGGGGCGATGAACACTGAAGCTTTCTTT.